This paragraph covers one TCR beta chain sequence. Tagging with unique molecular identifiers was applied to individual cDNA molecules. MiXCR was run by TCRdb on the 5' RACE reads, yielding one entry per CDR3 protein. The sample yields nearly 60,000 distinct CDR3 sequences, roughly 13% seen once. V dropped 4 bases and J dropped 1 base, with 14 bases sitting between them. The germline CDR1 and CDR2 sequences are SGHAT and FQNNGV. This CDR3 contains 15 residues. The sample belongs to a study of early T cells in non-severe SARS-CoV-2 infection. About the study: Sequenced bulk RNA came from whole blood that was unsorted, and chains were unpaired.

Material for sequencing was whole blood. The genes are TRBV11-2 and TRBJ2-7, with D uncertain. The receptor's source is an adult who was a healthcare worker with PCR-confirmed SARS-CoV-2 infection or an uninfected control (not recorded which). The CDR3, as DNA: TGTGCCAGCAGCTCCCGCCCGGACGGATCCTACGAGCAGTACTTC. Translated, it gives CASSSRPDGSYEQYF.